The entry below describes one T cell receptor (beta chain). At one of its ends the junction is not consistent with the germline gene, which may arise from a read error. The CDR3 is 15 residues long. Germline V gene data show CDR1 as MNHEY and CDR2 as SVGEGT. This sample was taken from a study of T cells in Graves' hyperthyroidism and ophthalmopathy. Thyroid ultrasound, orbital computed tomography, clinical symptoms, and serum thyroxine and TRAb underpinned diagnoses. Regions amplified from RNA transcripts were the TCR beta CDR3 regions. A first-round RT-PCR of the TCR CDR3 used the HTBI primer set. TCRdb passed the multiplex PCR reads through MiXCR, listing each CDR3 protein once. The sample holds around 200,000 distinct CDR3 sequences, about 16% seen once.

The V gene is TRBV6-2 or TRBV6-3, the J gene TRBJ1-6, with 7 bases aligning to TRBD1. The clonotype originates from a man in his forties or fifties with Graves' hyperthyroidism. The sequenced sample was blood. As DNA, the CDR3 is TGTGCCAGCAGCTACTCCCTCTCAGGGGGTTCACCCCTCCACTTT. Encoded protein: CASSYSLSGGSPLHF.